This note documents a single T cell receptor beta chain sequence. These data originate in a study of blood T cell repertoires in COVID-19. For the study at large: T cells, B-cell-depleted T cells, or PBMCs provided the cDNA or gDNA that served as material.

Study processing details: Reference gene primer amplification in the assay estimated nucleated cell counts. The method was immunoSEQ multiplex PCR; TCRdb's version includes in-frame clones alone and lacks a portion of them. V and J calls and clone size are as listed in that table; D and trimming were resolved from the DNA. The sample has about 170,000 clones, just under 90% seen once. With V trimmed by 6 bases and J by 6 bases, 7 bases remained unmatched. The germline V gene encodes CDR1 MDHEN and CDR2 SYDVKM. CDR3 length: 15 amino acids. V usage is TRBV28 and J usage is TRBJ2-2; TRBD1 matches at 10 bases. This clonotype was sampled from a man aged 18 to 30 with active or convalescent COVID-19. Sequencing input: peripheral blood. Here the CDR3 reads CASRTGQGEAGELFF. The CDR3 DNA sequence: TGTGCCAGCAGAACAGGACAGGGGGAAGCCGGGGAGCTGTTTTTT.